The 19 T cell receptor beta chains in this list originate from one sample, sequenced in a study of blood T cell repertoires in COVID-19. Assay: immunoSEQ multiplex PCR; the TCRdb copy retains only in-frame clones and omits some. The sample includes over 150,000 clones, about 80% of them seen just once. The sequenced sample consisted of PBMCs or T cells enriched from blood (not recorded which). These receptors all stem from a woman aged 55-70 years who had recovered from COVID-19.

The chain carries TRBV9 and TRBJ1-6; no clear D. Trimming took off 0 bases at V and 3 bases at J, with 7 bases between the two ends. The CDR3 sequence is 15 residues long. The V gene's germline CDR1 is SGDLS and CDR2 YYNGEE. The CDR3 nucleotides are TGTGCCAGCAGCGTAGGGCAGGTCTATAATTCACCCCTCCACTTT. Protein: CASSVGQVYNSPLHF.

The rearrangement joins TRBV4-1 to TRBJ2-3; 7 nucleotides agree with TRBD1. V shed 1 base, J shed 2 bases, and the junction held 9 bases outside the gene matches. This CDR3 comprises 17 residues. The germline V gene has CDR1 MGHRA and CDR2 YSYEKL. The DNA of the CDR3 is TGCGCCAGCAGCCAAGCCCCGACAGGGACAATCACAGATACGCAGTATTTT. Translated, it gives CASSQAPTGTITDTQYF.

V and J are TRBV21-1 and TRBJ2-4; the D call TRBD1 from the table was never checked on the DNA. TRBV21-1 is labeled a pseudogene. This CDR3 is built from 14 residues. Written as DNA, the CDR3 is TGTGCCAGCAGCACAGGACAGGTAAAAAACATTCAGTACTTC. It codes for CASSTGQVKNIQYF.

The gene calls are TRBV7-8 and TRBJ2-2, with 8 bases lining up with TRBD2. Germline loops: CDR1 SGHVS, CDR2 FQNEAQ. The CDR3 sequence is 16 residues long. Germline trimming cut 0 bases from V and 4 bases from J; bases unmatched to any gene: 4. This CDR3 reads CASSLAGLGATGELFF. The CDR3 region has the DNA TGTGCCAGCAGCTTAGCGGGACTAGGAGCCACCGGGGAGCTGTTTTTT.

This chain connects TRBV27 to TRBJ1-4, with D possibly matching TRBD1 (6 bases). CDR1 and CDR2 from the germline V gene are MNHEY and SMNVEV (reference sequence). The CDR3 covers 15 residues. The V end was cut by 3 bases, the J end by 1 base, with 9 bases between. The CDR3 region is CASSFHRVTNEKLFF. The DNA of the CDR3 is TGTGCCAGCAGTTTCCACAGGGTAACTAATGAAAAACTGTTTTTT.

In this sample, this clone turned up once. This chain links TRBV3-1 (or the pseudogene TRBV3-2) with TRBJ2-3; no definite D call. CDR3 length: 11 residues. Germline CDR1 reads LGHDT; CDR2 reads YNNKEL (reference sequence). The V and J ends lost 5 bases and 3 bases respectively, with 3 bases between them. The CDR3 DNA is TGTGCCAGCAGCTCGACAGATACGCAGTATTTT. Amino acids: CASSSTDTQYF.

The chain joins TRBV5-6 to TRBJ2-1, with D perhaps matching TRBD1 (8 bases). Trimming took off 0 bases at V and 9 bases at J, with 10 bases between the two ends. In germline, CDR1 is SGHDT, CDR2 YYEEEE. The CDR3 covers 13 residues. CDR3 in DNA: TGTGCCAGCAGCTTGGACAGGGGGGGTGAGCAGTTCTTC. It yields the protein CASSLDRGGEQFF.

This clone was counted a few times. The J gene is TRBJ2-7, the V gene TRBV30; TRBD1 matches at 10 bases. V was clipped by 2 bases and J by 0 bases; unmatched bases: 10. The CDR3 extends over 17 amino acids. CDR1 GTSNPN and CDR2 SVGIG come from the germline V gene (reference sequence). CDR3 protein: CAWSSRTGGVSSYEQYF. CDR3 bases: TGTGCCTGGAGTTCCCGGACAGGGGGGGTTTCCTCCTACGAGCAGTACTTC.

V and J are TRBV4-1 and TRBJ1-2; D uncertain. V was pared by 0 bases and J by 8 bases, with 16 bases between. CDR1 and CDR2 from the germline V gene are MGHRA and YSYEKL. This CDR3 comprises 15 residues. This CDR3 reads CASSQDRLASAGYTF. DNA for the CDR3: TGCGCCAGCAGCCAAGATCGGTTAGCCTCGGCCGGCTACACCTTC.

This chain links TRBV5-3 with TRBJ2-3; 7 bases map to TRBD2. TRBV5-3 is identified as an open reading frame with a role that is uncertain. CDR3 length equals 14 residues. V was pared by 7 bases and J by 1 base, with 6 bases of the junction left unmatched. The CDR3 coding sequence is TGTGCCAGAGACGGGGGGTTCTGCACAGATACGCAGTATTTT. As protein: CARDGGFCTDTQYF.

This clone was counted between two and nine times. The rearrangement joins TRBV6-5 to TRBJ1-2; D is undetermined. Per the germline V gene, CDR1 is MNHEY and CDR2 is SVGAGI. The CDR3 has 12 amino acids. The V end was cut by 8 bases, the J end by 4 bases, with 11 bases between. The CDR3 DNA follows: TGTGCCAGCTGGAAGGCGGGCTATGGCTACACCTTC. Encoded protein: CASWKAGYGYTF.

The V gene is TRBV2, the J gene TRBJ1-2; maybe TRBD1 (5 bases). CDR3 length: 16 amino acids. Germline values: CDR1 SNHLY, CDR2 FYNNEI. V lost 5 bases to trimming and J lost 0 bases, with 16 bases between them. The CDR3 spells CASSNLAGLTNYGYTF. CDR3 coding DNA: TGTGCCAGCAGTAACTTAGCAGGGCTAACTAACTATGGCTACACCTTC. Filled out from reference TRBV2 and TRBJ1-2, the complete variable domain reads EPEVTQTPSHQVTQMGQEVILRCVPISNHLYFYWYRQILGQKVEFLVSFYNNEISEKSEIFDDQFSVERPDGSNFTLKIRSTKLEDSAMYFCASSNLAGLTNYGYTFGSGTRLTVV.

This chain joins TRBV11-3 and TRBJ2-1, with 9 bases that match TRBD1. The CDR3 is 15 amino acids. Trimming at V came to 5 bases and at J to 9 bases, leaving 11 bases not matched to a gene. Germline CDR1 reads SGHNT; CDR2 reads YENEEA. This CDR3 reads CASSTDRGNPSEQFF. The CDR3 bases are TGTGCCAGCAGCACCGACAGGGGGAATCCGAGTGAGCAGTTCTTC.

V usage is TRBV6-4 and J usage is TRBJ2-2; TRBD2 matches 7 bases. The ends lost 2 bases at V and 5 bases at J; junction bases unmatched: 5. The CDR3 consists of 15 residues. Germline V lookup: CDR1 MRHNA, CDR2 SNTAGT. Here the CDR3 DNA reads TGTGCCAGCAGTGACCTCCGGGGAGGGACCGGGGAGCTGTTTTTT. Its protein product is CASSDLRGGTGELFF.

The genes are TRBV9 and TRBJ2-3; D is possibly TRBD2 (5 bases). The CDR3 length is 14 residues. V lost 0 bases, J lost 3 bases, and 8 bases lay in between. Germline V gene data show CDR1 as SGDLS and CDR2 as YYNGEE. The CDR3 protein is CASSVVSGTDTQYF. CDR3 nucleotide sequence: TGTGCCAGCAGCGTAGTTTCGGGGACAGATACGCAGTATTTT.

This clone appeared many times. At one boundary the junction diverges from the germline segment, which might be a read error. J is TRBJ1-2 and V is TRBV7-2, with TRBD1 matching 10 bases. From germline, CDR1 is SGHTA and CDR2 FQGNSA. The CDR3 runs 12 residues. CDR3 amino acids: CASSPRQGAISF. The CDR3 DNA follows: TGTGCCAGCAGCCCCAGACAGGGGGCAATTAGCTTC.

In its sample, this clone was seen once. The DNA for the CDR3 is TGCAGCGTTCACAGGGGCAATCCCAATGAGCAGTTCTTC. It codes for CSVHRGNPNEQFF. The chain has TRBV29-1 and TRBJ2-1; the match to TRBD1 covers 7 bases. Germline CDR1 is SQVTM and CDR2 is ANQGSEA. CDR3 size: 13 residues. J was trimmed by 6 bases and V by 5 bases; bases with no gene match: 7.

The chain couples TRBV10-1 to TRBJ2-1; D remains ambiguous. V was trimmed by 2 bases and J by 4 bases, leaving 9 bases between them. Germline V gene sequence: CDR1 WNHNN, CDR2 SYGVQD (reference sequence). CDR3 size: 14 residues. CDR3 amino acids: CASSERGPYNEQFF. CDR3 in DNA: TGCGCCAGCAGTGAGAGAGGTCCATACAATGAGCAGTTCTTC.

This chain uses TRBV9 with TRBJ2-5, with 10 bases matching TRBD2. This CDR3 has 16 residues. V shed 1 base, J shed 3 bases, and the junction held 6 bases outside the gene matches. The germline gives CDR1 SGDLS, CDR2 YYNGEE. The CDR3 DNA reads as TGTGCCAGCAGCGTAAGGAGGAGCGGGGGGGAAGAGACCCAGTACTTC. Translation gives CASSVRRSGGEETQYF.